Listed below are T cell receptor beta chains from one sample, sequenced in a study of T cells in Graves' hyperthyroidism and ophthalmopathy. TCRdb independently ran MiXCR on the multiplex PCR reads; one entry per CDR3 protein. The sample yields approximately 200,000 distinct CDR3 sequences, 18% seen once. The specimen was blood. The receptors here all came from a man aged 35-49 years with Graves' hyperthyroidism. Both conserved end residues are trimmed from each CDR3.

CDR3 | J | V
ASSDLAGGDTQY | TRBJ2-3 | TRBV6-2/TRBV6-3
ASSQDRNNEQF | TRBJ2-1 | TRBV4-2
ASTPTPGGGYT | TRBJ1-2 | TRBV7-3
ASRGWGPRGSEQY | TRBJ2-7 | TRBV27
ATSTGQGVLSNYGYT | TRBJ1-2 | TRBV15
SGGQGHLNYGYT | TRBJ1-2 | TRBV20-1
ASSPSGGGRGNTIY | TRBJ1-3 | TRBV3-1
ASSSPPPRGSTYEQY | TRBJ2-7 | TRBV7-9
ASSLDGSITDTQY | TRBJ2-3 | TRBV7-9
AWNRVRGADIQY | TRBJ2-4 | TRBV30
ASSRVDYGYT | TRBJ1-2 | TRBV7-9
ASSFLAVQNGETQY | TRBJ2-5 | TRBV5-1
ASSPGTQKNTGELF | TRBJ2-2 | TRBV18
SVSGLWSSYEQY | TRBJ2-7 | TRBV29-1
SATRGGAPRNEQF | TRBJ2-1 | TRBV20-1
ASGLWDNRGTEAF | TRBJ1-1 | TRBV12-3/TRBV12-4
ASSLWTGGNEKLF | TRBJ1-4 | TRBV5-1
ASSWTTSGEETQY | TRBJ2-5 | TRBV5-1
ASNYSGTGELF | TRBJ2-2 | TRBV6-6
ASQFAGGNTEAF | TRBJ1-1 | TRBV6-2/TRBV6-3
ASSGDRGGNTIY | TRBJ1-3 | TRBV9
ASSLLGQFNQPQH | TRBJ1-5 | TRBV28
ATSRRRDSNQPQH | TRBJ1-5 | TRBV15
ASRKPFYEQY | TRBJ2-7 | TRBV6-1
ASIPGDYNSPLH | TRBJ1-6 | TRBV2
ATSDPGGSVTNTGELF | TRBJ2-2 | TRBV24-1
ASTTRLSTDTQY | TRBJ2-3 | TRBV2
AIRANGPSYEQY | TRBJ2-7 | TRBV10-3
ASSSTTGVGQPQH | TRBJ1-5 | TRBV7-9
ASSYTKGDEQY | TRBJ2-7 | TRBV6-6
ASNPGAPYGYT | TRBJ1-2 | TRBV7-2
ATSRDRGGRSPLH | TRBJ1-6 | TRBV15
ASRSWEATDNEQF | TRBJ2-1 | TRBV12-3/TRBV12-4
ASRDRGVAQY | TRBJ2-5 | TRBV12-3/TRBV12-4
SVGEHRLPQH | TRBJ1-5 | TRBV29-1
ASSFFQSRYEQY | TRBJ2-7 | TRBV28
ASSLVGKQETQY | TRBJ2-5 | TRBV7-8
SALLYEQY | TRBJ2-7 | TRBV20-1
ASRGAGGKEETQY | TRBJ2-5 | TRBV2
ASGGGVAGGQETQY | TRBJ2-5 | TRBV5-1
ASSPTANYGYT | TRBJ1-2 | TRBV19
ASSQTGSGDYEQY | TRBJ2-7 | TRBV5-5
ASSEPGQSEPQH | TRBJ1-5 | TRBV2
ASQGWEEQF | TRBJ2-1 | TRBV2
ASRKDRANYNEQF | TRBJ2-1 | TRBV2
ASSFRQGAGYGYT | TRBJ1-2 | TRBV7-2
ASSDRTGRDNEQF | TRBJ2-1 | TRBV2
ASSDLGTEFYGYT | TRBJ1-2 | TRBV6-2/TRBV6-3
ASSTYRGSYNEQF | TRBJ2-1 | TRBV7-8
ASSRTGRQPQH | TRBJ1-5 | TRBV6-1